A selection of T cell receptor beta chains follows, all from one sample in a study of blood T cell repertoires in COVID-19. The table came from immunoSEQ multiplex PCR; TCRdb's copy has only in-frame clones and leaves some out. The profile shows under 95,000 clones, 70% to 90% of them singletons. What was sequenced was peripheral blood. The receptors were sampled from a man aged 40-55 years with acute or convalescent COVID-19. Both conserved end residues are part of each CDR3. A D gene is named only where the DNA matches it firmly. Size tells how often a clone was seen (once, few, many) or the class of an expanded clone, and some rows leave it out.

clone size	V gene	D gene	J gene	CDR3 DNA	CDR3 protein
NA	TRBV7-8	NA	TRBJ1-1	TGTGCCAGCAGCTCCCGACAGGCCCTGAACACTGAAGCTTTCTTT	CASSSRQALNTEAFF
NA	TRBV6-2/TRBV6-3	TRBD2	TRBJ2-1	TGTGCCAGCAGTCCCGAGATTGGACTAGCGGGGGGCCTACACAATGAGCAGTTCTTC	CASSPEIGLAGGLHNEQFF
few	TRBV5-1	NA	TRBJ1-4	TGCGCCAGCAGCTTGACTACAGGGTGGGAAAAACTGTTTTTT	CASSLTTGWEKLFF
many	TRBV11-2	TRBD2	TRBJ2-2	TGTGCCAGCAGCCGCGTTACTAGCGGGACCGGGGAGCTGTTTTTT	CASSRVTSGTGELFF
NA	TRBV6-1	NA	TRBJ1-1	TGTGCCAGCAGTGAAGCTCGGGGAACTGAAGCTTTCTTT	CASSEARGTEAFF
NA	TRBV3-1/TRBV3-2	TRBD1	TRBJ1-1	TGTGCCAGCGGACAGGGGGCGAACACTGAAGCTTTCTTT	CASGQGANTEAFF
NA	TRBV29-1	NA	TRBJ1-1	TGCAGCGTTGGACAAAGGGACTTTGAAGCTTTCTTT	CSVGQRDFEAFF
NA	TRBV5-4	TRBD1	TRBJ1-2	TGTGCCAGCAGCTTGGCCGACCTGGGACAGTTTATGAGCTACACCTTC	CASSLADLGQFMSYTF
NA	TRBV27	NA	TRBJ1-4	TGTGCCACCGACTGCAAAGCTCATGAAAAACTGTTTTTT	CATDCKAHEKLFF
NA	TRBV4-3	NA	TRBJ1-5	TGCGCCAGCAGCCAAGATTCGGCGGAATTCAATCAGCCCCAGCATTTT	CASSQDSAEFNQPQHF
NA	TRBV12-3/TRBV12-4	NA	TRBJ1-2	TGTGCCAGCAGTTTAGAGAGTGCTTATGGCTACACCTTC	CASSLESAYGYTF
NA	TRBV15	TRBD2	TRBJ2-7	TGTGCCACCAGCAAGGGACTAGCGGGTGATACCTACGAGCAGTACTTC	CATSKGLAGDTYEQYF
NA	TRBV6-1	NA	TRBJ2-7	TGTGCCAGCAGTGAAGCATTGAACAGCTACGAGCAGTACTTC	CASSEALNSYEQYF
NA	TRBV6-2/TRBV6-3	NA	TRBJ2-2	TGTGCCAGCAGTGACATGGGACTTCGGGACACCGGGGAGCTGTTTTTT	CASSDMGLRDTGELFF